The sequence of this T cell receptor (beta chain) was determined in a study of human T cells and chemical hapten exposure. Study at large: Minor pooled library volume differences mainly drove per-sample TCR yield variation.

With respect to this clonotype: Its target is unknown.

Authors' analysis steps: Samples had a median of approximately 89,000 TCRs, ranging roughly 23,224 to 750,000. TCRdb used MiXCR to reprocess the RACE reads, holding one entry per CDR3 protein. What appears here as the V and J calls and clone size reflects TCRdb's work, not the paper's. The sample gives around 330,000 distinct CDR3 sequences, around 5.5% of which show up once; approximately 8.2% is in the top ten. As to time point: pre-sensitization, week 0. As to treatment: therapeutic diphenylcyclopropenone sensitization with weekly scalp DPC. General observations from the study: Having alopecia, donors may respond immunologically unlike healthy people.

This sequence originates from a young woman with alopecia areata. Some clones in this sample may be carry-over from other donors' samples. Source: whole blood, taken in connection with sensitization to the hapten diphenylcyclopropenone (DPC).

DNA of the CDR3: TGTGCCAGCAGCGTGGGCGGGGCAGAGACCCAGTACTTC. Translation gives CASSVGGAETQYF. The chain recombines TRBV9 with TRBJ2-5; possibly TRBD2 for D (6 bases). Germline V gene lookup returns CDR1 SGDLS and CDR2 YYNGEE. The V end lost 2 bases, the J end lost 4 bases, and 9 bases lay between the germline ends. The length of the CDR3 is 13 residues.